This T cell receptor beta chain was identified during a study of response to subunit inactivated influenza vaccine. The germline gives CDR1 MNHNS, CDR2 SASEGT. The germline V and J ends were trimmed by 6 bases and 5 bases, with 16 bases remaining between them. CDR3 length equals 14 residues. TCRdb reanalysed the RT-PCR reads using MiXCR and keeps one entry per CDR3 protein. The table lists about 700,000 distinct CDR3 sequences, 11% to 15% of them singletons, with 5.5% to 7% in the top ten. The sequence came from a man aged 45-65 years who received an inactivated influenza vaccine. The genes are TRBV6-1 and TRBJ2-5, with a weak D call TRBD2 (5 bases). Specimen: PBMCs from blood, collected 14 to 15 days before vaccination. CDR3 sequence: CASRAGVPMETQYF. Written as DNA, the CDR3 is TGTGCCAGCAGGGCCGGGGTTCCCATGGAGACCCAGTACTTC.